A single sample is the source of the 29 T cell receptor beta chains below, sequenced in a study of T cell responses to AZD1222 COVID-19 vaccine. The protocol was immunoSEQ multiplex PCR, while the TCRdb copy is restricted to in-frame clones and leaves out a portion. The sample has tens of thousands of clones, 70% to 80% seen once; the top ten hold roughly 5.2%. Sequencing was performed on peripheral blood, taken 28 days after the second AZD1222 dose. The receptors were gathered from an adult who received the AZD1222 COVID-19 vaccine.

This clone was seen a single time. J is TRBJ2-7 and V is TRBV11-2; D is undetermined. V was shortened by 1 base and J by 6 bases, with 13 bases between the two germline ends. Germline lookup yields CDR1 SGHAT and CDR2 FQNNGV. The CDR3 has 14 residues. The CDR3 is CASSLVTRSREQYF. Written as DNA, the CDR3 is TGTGCCAGCAGCTTAGTAACCCGATCCCGCGAGCAGTACTTC.

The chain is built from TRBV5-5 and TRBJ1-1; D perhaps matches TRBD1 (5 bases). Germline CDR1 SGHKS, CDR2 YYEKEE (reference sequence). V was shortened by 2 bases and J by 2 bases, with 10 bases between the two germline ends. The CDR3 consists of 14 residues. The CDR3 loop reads CASSFRAFNTEAFF. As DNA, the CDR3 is TGTGCCAGCAGCTTCAGGGCTTTTAACACTGAAGCTTTCTTT.

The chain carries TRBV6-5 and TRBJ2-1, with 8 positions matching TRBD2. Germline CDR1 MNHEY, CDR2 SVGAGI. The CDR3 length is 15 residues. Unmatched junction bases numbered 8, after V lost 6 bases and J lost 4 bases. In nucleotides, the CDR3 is TGTGCCAGCAGGGTTAGCGGGGATTGGTACAATGAGCAGTTCTTC. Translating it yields CASRVSGDWYNEQFF.

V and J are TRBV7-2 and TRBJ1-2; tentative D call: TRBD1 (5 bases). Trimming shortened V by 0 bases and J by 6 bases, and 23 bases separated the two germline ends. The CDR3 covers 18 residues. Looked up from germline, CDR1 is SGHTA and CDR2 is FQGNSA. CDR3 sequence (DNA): TGTGCCAGCAGCTTAGCACAGCAAATTGGGGGGGAATCCCATGGCTACACCTTC. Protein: CASSLAQQIGGESHGYTF.

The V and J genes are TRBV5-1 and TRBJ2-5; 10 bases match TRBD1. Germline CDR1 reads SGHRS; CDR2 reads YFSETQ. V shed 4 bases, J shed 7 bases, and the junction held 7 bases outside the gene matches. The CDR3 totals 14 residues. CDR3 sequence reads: CASSEGTGAVTQYF. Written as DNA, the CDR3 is TGCGCCAGCAGCGAGGGGACAGGGGCGGTGACCCAGTACTTC.

CDR3 in DNA: TGTGCCAGCAGCCCCATCCTCGGGGGGCCCGGGGAGCTGTTTTTT. Encoded protein: CASSPILGGPGELFF. The chain recombines TRBV3-1 (or the pseudogene TRBV3-2) with TRBJ2-2, with a possible D match to TRBD2 (7 bases). Germline CDR1 reads LGHDT; CDR2 reads YNNKEL (reference sequence). CDR3 length equals 15 residues. V was shortened by 4 bases and J by 6 bases, with 15 bases between the two germline ends.

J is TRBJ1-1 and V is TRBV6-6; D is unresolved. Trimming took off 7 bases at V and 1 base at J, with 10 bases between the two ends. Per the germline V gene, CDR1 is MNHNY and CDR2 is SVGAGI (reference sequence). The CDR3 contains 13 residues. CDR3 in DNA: TGTGCCAGCACCTTAGGGCGGAACACTGAAGCTTTCTTT. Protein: CASTLGRNTEAFF.

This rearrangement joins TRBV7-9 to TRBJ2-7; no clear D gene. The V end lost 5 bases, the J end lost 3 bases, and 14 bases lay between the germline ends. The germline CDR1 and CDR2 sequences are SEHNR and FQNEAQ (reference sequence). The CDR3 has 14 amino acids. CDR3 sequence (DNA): TGTGCCAGCAGCCCCCGTCTCCAATACTACGAGCAGTACTTC. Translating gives CASSPRLQYYEQYF.

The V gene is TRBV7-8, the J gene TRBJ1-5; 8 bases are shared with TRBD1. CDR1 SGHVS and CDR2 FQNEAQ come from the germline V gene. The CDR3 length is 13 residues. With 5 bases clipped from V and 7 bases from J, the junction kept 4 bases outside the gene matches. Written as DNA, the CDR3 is TGTGCCAGCAGCCCCAGGGGGCGGCAGCCCCAGCATTTT. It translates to CASSPRGRQPQHF.

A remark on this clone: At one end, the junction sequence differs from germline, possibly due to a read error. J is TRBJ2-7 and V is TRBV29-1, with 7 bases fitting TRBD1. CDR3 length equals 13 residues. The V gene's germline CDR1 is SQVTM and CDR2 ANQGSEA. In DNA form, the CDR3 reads TGCAGCGCGACGGGGACAGACTCCCACGAGCAGTACTTC. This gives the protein CSATGTDSHEQYF.

Here the CDR3 reads CASSLTMNTEAFF. The CDR3 DNA follows: TGTGCCAGCAGCTTAACGATGAACACTGAAGCTTTCTTT. This rearrangement joins TRBV7-9 to TRBJ1-1; D unclear. Germline V lookup: CDR1 SEHNR, CDR2 FQNEAQ (reference sequence). Trimming left V 2 bases short and J 0 bases short, with 4 bases between. This CDR3 region has 13 residues.

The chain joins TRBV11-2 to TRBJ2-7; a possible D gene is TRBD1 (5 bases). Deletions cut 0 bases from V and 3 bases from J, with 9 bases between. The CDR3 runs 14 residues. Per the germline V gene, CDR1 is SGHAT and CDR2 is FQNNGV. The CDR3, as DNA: TGTGCCAGCAGCTTAGAAAGCAGGGTCTACGAGCAGTACTTC. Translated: CASSLESRVYEQYF.

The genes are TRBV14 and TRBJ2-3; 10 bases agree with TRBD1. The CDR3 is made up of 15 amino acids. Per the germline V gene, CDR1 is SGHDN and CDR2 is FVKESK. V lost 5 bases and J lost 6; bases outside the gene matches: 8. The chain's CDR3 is CASSSTTGGRDTQYF. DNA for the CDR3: TGTGCCAGCAGCTCTACGACAGGGGGCCGGGATACGCAGTATTTT.

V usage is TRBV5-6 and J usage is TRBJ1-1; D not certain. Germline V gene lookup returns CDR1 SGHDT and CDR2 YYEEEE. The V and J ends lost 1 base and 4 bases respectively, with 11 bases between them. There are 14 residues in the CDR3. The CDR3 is CASSLIGWGTEAFF. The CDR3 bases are TGTGCCAGCAGCTTGATTGGGTGGGGCACTGAAGCTTTCTTT.

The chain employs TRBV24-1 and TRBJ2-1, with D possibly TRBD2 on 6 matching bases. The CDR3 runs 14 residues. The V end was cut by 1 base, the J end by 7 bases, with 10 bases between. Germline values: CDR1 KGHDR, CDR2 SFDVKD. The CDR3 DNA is TGTGCCACCAGTGATTTTCCGGGAGCAAATGAGCAGTTCTTC. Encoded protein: CATSDFPGANEQFF.

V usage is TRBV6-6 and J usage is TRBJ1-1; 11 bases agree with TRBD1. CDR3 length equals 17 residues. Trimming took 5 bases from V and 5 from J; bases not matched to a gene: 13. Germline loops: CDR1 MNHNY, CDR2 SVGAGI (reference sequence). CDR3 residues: CASSPEVGTGGRTEAFF. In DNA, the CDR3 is TGTGCCAGCAGTCCTGAGGTGGGGACAGGGGGTCGAACTGAAGCTTTCTTT.

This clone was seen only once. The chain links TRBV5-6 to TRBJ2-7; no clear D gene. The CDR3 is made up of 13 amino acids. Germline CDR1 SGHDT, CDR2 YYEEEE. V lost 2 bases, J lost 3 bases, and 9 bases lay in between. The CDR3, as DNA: TGTGCCAGCAGCTTATATAGGATCTACGAGCAGTACGTC. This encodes CASSLYRIYEQYV.

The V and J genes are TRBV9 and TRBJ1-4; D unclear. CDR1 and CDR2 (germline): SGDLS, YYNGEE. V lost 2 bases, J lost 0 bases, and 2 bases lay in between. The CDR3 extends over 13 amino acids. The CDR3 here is CASSVATNEKLFF. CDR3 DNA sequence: TGTGCCAGCAGCGTTGCAACTAATGAAAAACTGTTTTTT.

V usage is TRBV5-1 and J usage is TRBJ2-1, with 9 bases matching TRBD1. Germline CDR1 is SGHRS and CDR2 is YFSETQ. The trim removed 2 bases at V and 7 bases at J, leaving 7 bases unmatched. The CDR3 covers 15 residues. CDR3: CASSFTGQGANEQFF. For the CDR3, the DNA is TGCGCCAGCAGCTTTACGGGACAGGGTGCGAATGAGCAGTTCTTC.

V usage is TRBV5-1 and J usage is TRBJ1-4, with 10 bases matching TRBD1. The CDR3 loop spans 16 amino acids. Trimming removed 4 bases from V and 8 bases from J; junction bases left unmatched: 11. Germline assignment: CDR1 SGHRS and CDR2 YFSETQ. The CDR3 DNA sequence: TGCGCCAGCAGCGTGGCACCGGGACAGGGGTTCGAAAAACTGTTTTTT. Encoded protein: CASSVAPGQGFEKLFF.

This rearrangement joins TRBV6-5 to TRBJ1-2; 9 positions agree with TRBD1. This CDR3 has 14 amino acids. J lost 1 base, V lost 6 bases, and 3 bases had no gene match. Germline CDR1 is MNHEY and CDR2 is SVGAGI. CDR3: CASSPGQGNYGYTF. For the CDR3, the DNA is TGTGCCAGCAGCCCGGGACAGGGTAACTATGGCTACACCTTC.

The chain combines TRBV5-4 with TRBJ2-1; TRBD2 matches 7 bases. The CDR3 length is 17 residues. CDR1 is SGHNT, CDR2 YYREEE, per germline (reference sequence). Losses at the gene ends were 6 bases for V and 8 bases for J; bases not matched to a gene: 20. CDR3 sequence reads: CASTGGNRDSRDDEQFF. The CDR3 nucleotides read TGTGCCAGCACGGGGGGAAACCGTGACTCCCGGGACGATGAGCAGTTCTTC.

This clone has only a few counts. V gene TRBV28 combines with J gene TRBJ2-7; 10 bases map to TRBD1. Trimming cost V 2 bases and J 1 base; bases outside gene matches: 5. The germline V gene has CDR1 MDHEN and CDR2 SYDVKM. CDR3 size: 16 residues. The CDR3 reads CASSLGTGDRSYEQYV. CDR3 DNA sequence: TGTGCCAGCAGTTTAGGGACAGGGGATCGGTCCTACGAGCAGTACGTC.

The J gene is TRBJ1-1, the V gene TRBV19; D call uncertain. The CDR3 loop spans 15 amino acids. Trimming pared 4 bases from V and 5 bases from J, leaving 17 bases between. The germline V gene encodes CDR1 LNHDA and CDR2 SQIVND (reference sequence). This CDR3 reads CASSKSHFSGTEAFF. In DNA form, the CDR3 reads TGTGCCAGTAGTAAATCACACTTCTCCGGGACTGAAGCTTTCTTT.

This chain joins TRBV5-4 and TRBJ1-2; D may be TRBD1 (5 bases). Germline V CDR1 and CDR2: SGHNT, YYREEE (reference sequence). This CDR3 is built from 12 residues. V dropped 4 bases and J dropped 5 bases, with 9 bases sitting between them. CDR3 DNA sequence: TGTGCCAGCAGCCCCCCAGGGTATGGCTACACCTTC. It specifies CASSPPGYGYTF.

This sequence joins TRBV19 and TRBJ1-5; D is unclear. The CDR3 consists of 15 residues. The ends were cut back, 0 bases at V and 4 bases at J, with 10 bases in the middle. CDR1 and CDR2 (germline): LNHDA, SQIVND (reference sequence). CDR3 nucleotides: TGTGCCAGTAGTATAGAGGCTGTCTCAAATCAGCCCCAGCATTTT. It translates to CASSIEAVSNQPQHF. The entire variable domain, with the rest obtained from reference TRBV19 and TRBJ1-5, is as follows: DGGITQSPKYLFRKEGQNVTLSCEQNLNHDAMYWYRQDPGQGLRLIYYSQIVNDFQKGDIAEGYSVSREKKESFPLTVTSAQKNPTAFYLCASSIEAVSNQPQHFGDGTRLSIL.

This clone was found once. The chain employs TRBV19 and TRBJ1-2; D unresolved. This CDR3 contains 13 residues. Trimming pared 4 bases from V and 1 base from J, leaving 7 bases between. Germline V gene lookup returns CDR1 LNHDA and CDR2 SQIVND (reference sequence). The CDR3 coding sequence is TGTGCCAGTAGTACCGACAATAACTATGGCTACACCTTC. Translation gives CASSTDNNYGYTF. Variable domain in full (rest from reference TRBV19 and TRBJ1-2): DGGITQSPKYLFRKEGQNVTLSCEQNLNHDAMYWYRQDPGQGLRLIYYSQIVNDFQKGDIAEGYSVSREKKESFPLTVTSAQKNPTAFYLCASSTDNNYGYTFGSGTRLTVV.

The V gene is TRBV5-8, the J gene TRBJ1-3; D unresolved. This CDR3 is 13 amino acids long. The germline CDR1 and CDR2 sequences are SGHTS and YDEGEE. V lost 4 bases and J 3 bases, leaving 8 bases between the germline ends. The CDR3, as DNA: TGTGCCAGCAGCAGACTCGGTGGAAACACCATATATTTT. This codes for CASSRLGGNTIYF.

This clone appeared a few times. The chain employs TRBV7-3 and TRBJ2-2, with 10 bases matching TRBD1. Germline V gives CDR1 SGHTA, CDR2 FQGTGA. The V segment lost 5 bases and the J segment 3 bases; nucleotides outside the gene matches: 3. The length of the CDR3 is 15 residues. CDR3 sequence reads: CASSPGTGDTGELFF. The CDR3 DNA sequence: TGTGCCAGCAGCCCTGGGACAGGGGACACCGGGGAGCTGTTTTTT. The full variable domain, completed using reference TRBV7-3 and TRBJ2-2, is GAGVSQTPSNKVTEKGKYVELRCDPISGHTALYWYRQSLGQGPEFLIYFQGTGAADDSGLPNDRFFAVRPEGSVSTLKIQRTERGDSAVYLCASSPGTGDTGELFFGEGSRLTVL.